The clone carrying this TCR beta chain came up many times. Its antigen is not identified. The CDR3 is 14 residues long. The V gene lost 6 bases and the J gene lost 2 bases, with 13 bases spanning the gap. Per the germline V gene, CDR1 is MNHEY and CDR2 is SVGAGI. This sample is part of a study of cytotoxic CD8 clonotypes in ibrutinib-treated CLL. Study as a whole: Partial responders about 25, complete 2; around twelve progressed and around 15 stayed in remission by median roughly 6 years. Study-level results: For progressing versus sustained-remission patients, sampling times were not the same.

Some clones are missing from TCRdb's copy, which holds only in-frame ones; the method was immunoSEQ multiplex PCR. Counted here are some 200,000 clones, over 65% occurring once; the ten biggest clones make up 5.9%. The input for sequencing was PBMCs, taken after 12 months of ibrutinib treatment. This clonotype was obtained from a human donor with chronic lymphocytic leukemia. The V and J genes are TRBV6-5 and TRBJ1-1; D perhaps matches TRBD1 (5 bases). In DNA form, the CDR3 reads TGTGCCAGCAGGCCTCTTACAGGTAACACTGAAGCTTTCTTT. This sequence encodes CASRPLTGNTEAFF.